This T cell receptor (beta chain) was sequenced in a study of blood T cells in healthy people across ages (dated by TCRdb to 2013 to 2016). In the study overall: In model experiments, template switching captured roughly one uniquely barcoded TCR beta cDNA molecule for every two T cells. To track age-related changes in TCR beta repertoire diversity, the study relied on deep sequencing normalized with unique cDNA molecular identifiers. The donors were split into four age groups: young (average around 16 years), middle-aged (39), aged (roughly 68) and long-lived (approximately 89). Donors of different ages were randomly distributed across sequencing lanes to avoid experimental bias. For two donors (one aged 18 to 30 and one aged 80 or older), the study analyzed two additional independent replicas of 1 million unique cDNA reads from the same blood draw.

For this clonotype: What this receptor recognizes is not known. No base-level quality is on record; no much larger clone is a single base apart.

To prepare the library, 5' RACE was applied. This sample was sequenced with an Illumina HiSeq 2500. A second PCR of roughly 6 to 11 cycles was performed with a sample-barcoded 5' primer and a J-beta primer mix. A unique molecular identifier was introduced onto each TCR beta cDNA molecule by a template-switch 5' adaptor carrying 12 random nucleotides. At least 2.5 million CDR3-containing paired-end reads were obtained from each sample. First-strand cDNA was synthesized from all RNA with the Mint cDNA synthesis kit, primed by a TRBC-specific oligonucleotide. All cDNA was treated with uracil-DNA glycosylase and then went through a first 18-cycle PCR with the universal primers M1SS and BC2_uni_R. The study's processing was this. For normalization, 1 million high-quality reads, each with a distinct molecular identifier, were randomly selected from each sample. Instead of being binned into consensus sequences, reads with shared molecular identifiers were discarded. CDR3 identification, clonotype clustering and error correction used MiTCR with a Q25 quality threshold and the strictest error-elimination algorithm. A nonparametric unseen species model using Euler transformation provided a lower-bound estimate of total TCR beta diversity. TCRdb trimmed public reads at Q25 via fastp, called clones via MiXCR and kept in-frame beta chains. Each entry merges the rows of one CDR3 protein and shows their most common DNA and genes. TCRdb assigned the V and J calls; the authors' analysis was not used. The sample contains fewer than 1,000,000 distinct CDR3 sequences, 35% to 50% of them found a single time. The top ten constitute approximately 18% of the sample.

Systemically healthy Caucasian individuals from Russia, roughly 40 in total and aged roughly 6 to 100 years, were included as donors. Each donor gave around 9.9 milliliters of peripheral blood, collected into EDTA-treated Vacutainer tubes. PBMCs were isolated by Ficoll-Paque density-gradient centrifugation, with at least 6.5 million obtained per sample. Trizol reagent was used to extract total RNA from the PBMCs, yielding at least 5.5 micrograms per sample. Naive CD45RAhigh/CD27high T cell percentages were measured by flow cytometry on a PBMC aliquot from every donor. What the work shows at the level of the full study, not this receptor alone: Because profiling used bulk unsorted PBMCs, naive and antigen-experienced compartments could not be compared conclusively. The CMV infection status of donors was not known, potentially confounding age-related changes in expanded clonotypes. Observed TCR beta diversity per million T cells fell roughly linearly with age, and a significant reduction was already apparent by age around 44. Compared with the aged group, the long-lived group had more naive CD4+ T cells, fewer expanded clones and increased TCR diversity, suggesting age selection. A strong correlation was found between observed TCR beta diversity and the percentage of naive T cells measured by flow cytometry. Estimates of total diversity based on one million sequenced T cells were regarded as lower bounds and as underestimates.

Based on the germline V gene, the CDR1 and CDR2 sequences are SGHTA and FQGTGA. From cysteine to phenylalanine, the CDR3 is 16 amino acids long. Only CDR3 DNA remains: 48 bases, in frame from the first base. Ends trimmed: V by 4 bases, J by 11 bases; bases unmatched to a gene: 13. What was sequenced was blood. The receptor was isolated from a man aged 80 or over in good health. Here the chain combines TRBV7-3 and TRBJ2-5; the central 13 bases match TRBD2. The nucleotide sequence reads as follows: TGTGCCAGCAGCTCGGGACTAGCGGGGCAAGACAATGAGCAGTACTTC. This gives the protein CASSSGLAGQDNEQYF.